This T cell receptor beta chain is drawn from a study of kidney transplant recipient with SARS-CoV-2 infection. The CDR3 is 15 amino acids. Via MiXCR, TCRdb re-called the reads, giving one row per CDR3 protein. Of about 240,000 distinct CDR3 sequences in the sample, 25% to 30% were seen once. A remark on this clonotype: This may stem from a read error, because a much larger clone lies one nucleotide away.

This chain connects TRBV12-3 or TRBV12-4 to TRBJ1-6; weak D call: TRBD1 (5 bases). The source was a blood sample, collected at baseline and on day 111 from a kidney transplant recipient. The origin of this receptor is a young adult male patient who had COVID-19 and was a kidney transplant recipient. Some of these T cells may belong to the graft donor. The CDR3 DNA is TGTGCCACCCGGGACTCACTTAATTGGAATTCACCCCTCCAATTT. It encodes CATRDSLNWNSPLQF.